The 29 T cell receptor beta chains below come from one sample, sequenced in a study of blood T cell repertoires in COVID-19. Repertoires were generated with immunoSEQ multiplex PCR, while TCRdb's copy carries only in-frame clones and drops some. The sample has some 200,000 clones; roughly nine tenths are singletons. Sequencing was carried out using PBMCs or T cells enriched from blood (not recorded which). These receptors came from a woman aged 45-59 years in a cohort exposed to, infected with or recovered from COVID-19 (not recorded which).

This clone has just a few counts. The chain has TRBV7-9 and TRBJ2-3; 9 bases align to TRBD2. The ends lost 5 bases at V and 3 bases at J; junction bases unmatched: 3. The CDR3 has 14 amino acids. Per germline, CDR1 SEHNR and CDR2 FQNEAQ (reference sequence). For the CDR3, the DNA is TGTGCCAGCAGCCCAGGACTAGCGACAGATACGCAGTATTTT. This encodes CASSPGLATDTQYF.

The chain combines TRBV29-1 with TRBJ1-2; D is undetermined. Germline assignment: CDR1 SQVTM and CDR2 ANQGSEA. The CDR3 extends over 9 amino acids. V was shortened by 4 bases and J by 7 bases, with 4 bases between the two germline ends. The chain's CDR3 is CSVGSGYTF. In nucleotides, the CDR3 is TGCAGCGTTGGGAGTGGCTACACCTTC.

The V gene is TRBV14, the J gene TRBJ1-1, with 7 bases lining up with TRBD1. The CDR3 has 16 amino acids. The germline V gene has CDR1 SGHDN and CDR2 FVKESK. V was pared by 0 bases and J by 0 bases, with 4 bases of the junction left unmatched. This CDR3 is CASSQDRGQLNTEAFF. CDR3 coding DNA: TGTGCCAGCAGCCAAGATAGGGGACAGTTGAACACTGAAGCTTTCTTT.

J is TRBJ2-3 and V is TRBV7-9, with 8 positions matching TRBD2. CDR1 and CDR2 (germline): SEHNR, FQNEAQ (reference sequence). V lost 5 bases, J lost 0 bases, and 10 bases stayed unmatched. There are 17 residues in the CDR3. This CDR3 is CASSESAGGTSTDTQYF. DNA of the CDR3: TGTGCCAGCAGCGAGAGCGCGGGGGGCACTAGCACAGATACGCAGTATTTT.

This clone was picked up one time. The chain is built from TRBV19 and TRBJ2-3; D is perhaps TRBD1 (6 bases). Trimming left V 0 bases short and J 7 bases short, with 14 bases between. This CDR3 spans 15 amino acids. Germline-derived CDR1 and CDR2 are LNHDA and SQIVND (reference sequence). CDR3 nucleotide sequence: TGTGCCAGTAGTATAGACCCCCCCAGGGGAAATACGCAGTATTTT. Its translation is CASSIDPPRGNTQYF.

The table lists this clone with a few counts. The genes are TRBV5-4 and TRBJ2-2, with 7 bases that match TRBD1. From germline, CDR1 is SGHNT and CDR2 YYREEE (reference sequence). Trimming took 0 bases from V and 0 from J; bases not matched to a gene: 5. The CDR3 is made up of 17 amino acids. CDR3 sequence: CASSLAGQGANTGELFF. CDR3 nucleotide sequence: TGTGCCAGCAGCTTGGCCGGCCAGGGGGCGAACACCGGGGAGCTGTTTTTT.

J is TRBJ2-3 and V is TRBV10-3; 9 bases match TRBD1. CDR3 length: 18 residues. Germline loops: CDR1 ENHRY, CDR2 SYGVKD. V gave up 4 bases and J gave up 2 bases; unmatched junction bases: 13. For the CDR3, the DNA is TGTGCCATCAGTGCCCGTCGCCAGGGACAGGGCCCCACAGATACGCAGTATTTT. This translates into CAISARRQGQGPTDTQYF.

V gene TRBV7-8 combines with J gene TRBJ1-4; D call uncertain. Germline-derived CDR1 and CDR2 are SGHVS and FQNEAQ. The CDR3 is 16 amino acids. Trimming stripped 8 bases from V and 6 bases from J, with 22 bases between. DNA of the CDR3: TGTGCCAGCTGGTCCGGGTCAAGGGTGAGGGATGAAAAACTGTTTTTT. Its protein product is CASWSGSRVRDEKLFF. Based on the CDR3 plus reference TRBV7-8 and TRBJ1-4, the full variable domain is GAGVSQSPRYKVAKRGQDVALRCDPISGHVSLFWYQQALGQGPEFLTYFQNEAQLDKSGLPSDRFFAERPEGSVSTLKIQRTQQEDSAVYLCASWSGSRVRDEKLFFGSGTQLSVL.

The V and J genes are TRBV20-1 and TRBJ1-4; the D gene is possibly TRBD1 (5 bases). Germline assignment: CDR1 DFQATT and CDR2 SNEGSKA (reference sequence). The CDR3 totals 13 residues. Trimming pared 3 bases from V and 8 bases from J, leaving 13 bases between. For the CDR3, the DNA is TGCAGTGCTAGTTCTGGGGCGACAGAAAAACTGTTTTTT. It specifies CSASSGATEKLFF.

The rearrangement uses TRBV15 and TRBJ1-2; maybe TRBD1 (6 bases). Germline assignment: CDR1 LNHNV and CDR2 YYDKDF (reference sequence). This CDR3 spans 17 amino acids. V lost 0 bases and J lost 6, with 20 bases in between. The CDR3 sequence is CATSRDLGLSGGNGYTF. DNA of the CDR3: TGTGCCACCAGCAGAGATCTGGGTTTGTCGGGGGGCAATGGCTACACCTTC.

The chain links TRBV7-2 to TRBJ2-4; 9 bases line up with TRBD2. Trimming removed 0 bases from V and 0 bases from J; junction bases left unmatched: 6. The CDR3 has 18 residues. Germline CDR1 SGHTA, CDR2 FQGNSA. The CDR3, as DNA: TGTGCCAGCAGCTTAGCTAGCGGGGGTACCCTAGCCAAAAACATTCAGTACTTC. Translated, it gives CASSLASGGTLAKNIQYF.

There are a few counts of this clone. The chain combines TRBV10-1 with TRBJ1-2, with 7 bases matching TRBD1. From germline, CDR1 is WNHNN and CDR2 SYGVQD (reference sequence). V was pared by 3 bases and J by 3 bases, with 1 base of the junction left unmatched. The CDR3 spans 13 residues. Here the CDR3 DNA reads TGCGCCAGCAGTGATACAGGGGACTATGGCTACACCTTC. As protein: CASSDTGDYGYTF.

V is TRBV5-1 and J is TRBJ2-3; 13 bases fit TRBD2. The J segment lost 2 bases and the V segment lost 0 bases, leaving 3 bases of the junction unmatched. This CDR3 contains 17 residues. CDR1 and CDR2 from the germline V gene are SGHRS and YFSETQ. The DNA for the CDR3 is TGCGCCAGCAGCTTGGATGGGACTAGCGGGGCCACAGATACGCAGTATTTT. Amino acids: CASSLDGTSGATDTQYF.

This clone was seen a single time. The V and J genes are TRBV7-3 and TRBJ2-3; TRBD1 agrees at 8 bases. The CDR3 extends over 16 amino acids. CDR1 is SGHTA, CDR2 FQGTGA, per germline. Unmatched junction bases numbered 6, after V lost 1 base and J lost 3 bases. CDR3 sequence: CASSLNSGGKTDTQYF. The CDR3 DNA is TGTGCCAGCAGCTTAAATTCAGGGGGCAAGACAGATACGCAGTATTTT.

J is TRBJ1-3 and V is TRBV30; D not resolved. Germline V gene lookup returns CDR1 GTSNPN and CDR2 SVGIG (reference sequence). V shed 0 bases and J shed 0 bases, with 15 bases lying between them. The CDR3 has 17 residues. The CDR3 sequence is CAWSVVTTWSSGNTIYF. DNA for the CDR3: TGTGCCTGGAGTGTGGTTACGACGTGGAGCTCTGGAAACACCATATATTTT.

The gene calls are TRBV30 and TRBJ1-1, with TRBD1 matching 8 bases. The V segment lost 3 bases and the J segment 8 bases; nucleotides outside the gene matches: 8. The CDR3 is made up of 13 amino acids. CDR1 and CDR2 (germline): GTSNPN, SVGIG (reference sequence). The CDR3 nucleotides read TGTGCCTGGAGGAGGACAGGGACTAACGAAGCTTTCTTT. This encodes CAWRRTGTNEAFF.

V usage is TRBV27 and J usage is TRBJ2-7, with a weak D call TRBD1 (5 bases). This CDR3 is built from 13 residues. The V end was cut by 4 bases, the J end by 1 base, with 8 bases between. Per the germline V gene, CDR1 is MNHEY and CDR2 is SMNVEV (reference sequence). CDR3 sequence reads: CASSSHRSYEQYF. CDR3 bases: TGTGCCAGCAGTTCCCACAGGTCCTACGAGCAGTACTTC.

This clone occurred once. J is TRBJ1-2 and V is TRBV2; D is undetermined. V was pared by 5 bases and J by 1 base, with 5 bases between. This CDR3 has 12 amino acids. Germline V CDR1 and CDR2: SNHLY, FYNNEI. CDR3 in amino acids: CASSQINYGYTF. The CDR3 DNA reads TGTGCCAGCAGTCAGATTAACTATGGCTACACCTTC.

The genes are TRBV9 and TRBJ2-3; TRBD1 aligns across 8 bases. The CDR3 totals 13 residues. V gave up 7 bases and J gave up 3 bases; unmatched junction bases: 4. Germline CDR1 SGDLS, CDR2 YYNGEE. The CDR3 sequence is CASGQGVTDTQYF. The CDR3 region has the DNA TGTGCCAGCGGACAGGGTGTGACAGATACGCAGTATTTT.

The CDR3 bases are TGTGCCAGCAGCCCACAGGGGGCTTCCAAAAACATTCAGTACTTC. Amino acids: CASSPQGASKNIQYF. The chain links TRBV7-2 to TRBJ2-4; TRBD1 aligns across 9 bases. Germline CDR1 SGHTA, CDR2 FQGNSA. V lost 5 bases and J lost 2; bases outside the gene matches: 4. The CDR3 is made up of 15 amino acids.

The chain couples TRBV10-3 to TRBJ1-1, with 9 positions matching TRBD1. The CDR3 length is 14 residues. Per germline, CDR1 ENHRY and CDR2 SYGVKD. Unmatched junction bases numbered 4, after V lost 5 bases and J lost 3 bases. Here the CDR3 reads CAISRGQGDTEAFF. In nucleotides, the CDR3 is TGTGCCATCAGTCGGGGACAGGGCGACACTGAAGCTTTCTTT.

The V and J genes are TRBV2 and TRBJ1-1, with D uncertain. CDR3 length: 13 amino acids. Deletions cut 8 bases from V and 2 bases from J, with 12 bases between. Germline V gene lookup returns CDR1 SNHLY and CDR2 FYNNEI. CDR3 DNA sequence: TGTGCCAGCGGGTCCGAACTAAACACTGAAGCTTTCTTT. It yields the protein CASGSELNTEAFF. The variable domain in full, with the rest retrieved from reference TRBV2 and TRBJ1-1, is EPEVTQTPSHQVTQMGQEVILRCVPISNHLYFYWYRQILGQKVEFLVSFYNNEISEKSEIFDDQFSVERPDGSNFTLKIRSTKLEDSAMYFCASGSELNTEAFFGQGTRLTVV.

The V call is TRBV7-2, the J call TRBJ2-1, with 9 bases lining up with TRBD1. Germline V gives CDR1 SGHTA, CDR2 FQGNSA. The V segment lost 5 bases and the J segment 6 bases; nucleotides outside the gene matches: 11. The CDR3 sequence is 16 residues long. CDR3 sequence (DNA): TGTGCCAGCAGCCACCTCCCGGGACAGGGACGCAATGAGCAGTTCTTC. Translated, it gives CASSHLPGQGRNEQFF.

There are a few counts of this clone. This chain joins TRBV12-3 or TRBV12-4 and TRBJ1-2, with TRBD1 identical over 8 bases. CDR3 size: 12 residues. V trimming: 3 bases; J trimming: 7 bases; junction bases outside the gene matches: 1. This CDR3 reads CASSFTGGGYTF. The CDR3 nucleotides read TGTGCCAGCAGTTTTACAGGGGGTGGCTACACCTTC.

DNA of the CDR3: TGTGCCAGCAGCGTAGGTGGACAGGGATCGCAGCCCCAGCATTTT. Translated, it gives CASSVGGQGSQPQHF. This chain joins TRBV9 and TRBJ1-5, with 8 bases that match TRBD1. Germline trimming cut 0 bases from V and 7 bases from J; bases unmatched to any gene: 6. The CDR3 has 15 residues. The germline V gene has CDR1 SGDLS and CDR2 YYNGEE.

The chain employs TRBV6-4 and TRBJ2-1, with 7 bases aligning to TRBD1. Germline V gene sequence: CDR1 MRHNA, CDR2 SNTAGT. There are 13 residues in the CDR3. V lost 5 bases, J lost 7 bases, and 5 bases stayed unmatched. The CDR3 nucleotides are TGTGCCAGCAGTCCCGACAGGGTGAATGAGCAGTTCTTC. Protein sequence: CASSPDRVNEQFF.

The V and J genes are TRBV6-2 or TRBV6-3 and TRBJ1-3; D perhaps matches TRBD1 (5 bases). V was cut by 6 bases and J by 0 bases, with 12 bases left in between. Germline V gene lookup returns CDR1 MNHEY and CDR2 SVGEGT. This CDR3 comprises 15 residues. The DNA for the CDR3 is TGTGCCAGCAGCCACCAGGGACTCTCTGGAAACACCATATATTTT. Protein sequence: CASSHQGLSGNTIYF.

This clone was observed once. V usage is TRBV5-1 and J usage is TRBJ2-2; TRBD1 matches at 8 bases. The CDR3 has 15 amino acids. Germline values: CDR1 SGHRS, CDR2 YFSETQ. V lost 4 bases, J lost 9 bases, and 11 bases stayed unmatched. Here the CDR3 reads CASSAGQGEGRELFF. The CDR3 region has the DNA TGCGCCAGCAGCGCCGGACAGGGAGAGGGTAGGGAGCTGTTTTTT.

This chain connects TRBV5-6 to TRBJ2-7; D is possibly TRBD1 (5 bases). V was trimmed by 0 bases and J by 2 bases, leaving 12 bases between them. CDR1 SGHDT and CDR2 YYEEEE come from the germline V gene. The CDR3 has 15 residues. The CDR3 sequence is CASSLEAGLTYEQYF. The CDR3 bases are TGTGCCAGCAGCTTGGAGGCAGGGCTAACCTACGAGCAGTACTTC.